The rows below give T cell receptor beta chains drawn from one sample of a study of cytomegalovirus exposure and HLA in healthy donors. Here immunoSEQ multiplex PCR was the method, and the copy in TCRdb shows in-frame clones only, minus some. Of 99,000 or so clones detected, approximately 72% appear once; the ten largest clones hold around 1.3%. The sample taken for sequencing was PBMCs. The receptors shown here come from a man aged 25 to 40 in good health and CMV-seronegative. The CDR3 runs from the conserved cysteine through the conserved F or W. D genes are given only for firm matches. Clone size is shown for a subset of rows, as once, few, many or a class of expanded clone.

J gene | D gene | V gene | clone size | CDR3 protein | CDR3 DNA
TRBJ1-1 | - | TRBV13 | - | CASSLIQANTEAFF | TGTGCCAGCAGCTTAATCCAAGCGAACACTGAAGCTTTCTTT
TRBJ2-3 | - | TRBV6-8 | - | CANQRQNTDTQYF | TGTGCCAACCAGCGGCAGAACACAGATACGCAGTATTTT
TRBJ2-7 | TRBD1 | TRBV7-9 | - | CASSSGQGAFHEQYF | TGTGCCAGCAGCTCCGGACAGGGGGCTTTCCACGAGCAGTACTTC
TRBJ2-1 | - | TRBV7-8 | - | CASSLEGGGASRNEQFF | TGTGCCAGCAGCTTAGAAGGGGGAGGGGCTAGCAGGAATGAGCAGTTCTTC
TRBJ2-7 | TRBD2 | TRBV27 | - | CASSLTPGRGGLEQYF | TGTGCCAGCAGTTTAACGCCCGGGAGGGGAGGCCTCGAGCAGTACTTC
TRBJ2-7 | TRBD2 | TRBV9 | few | CASSVGERGPYEQYF | TGTGCCAGCAGCGTAGGCGAGCGGGGCCCCTACGAGCAGTACTTC
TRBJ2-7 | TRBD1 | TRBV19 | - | CASSIGTGDLEQYF | TGTGCCAGTAGTATTGGGACAGGGGATCTCGAGCAGTACTTC
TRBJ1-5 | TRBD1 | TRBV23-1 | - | CASSPPEDWRTGIIQPQHF | TGCGCCAGCAGTCCACCCGAGGATTGGAGGACAGGGATTATTCAGCCCCAGCATTTT
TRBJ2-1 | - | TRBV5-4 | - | CASSFTLGTYNEQFF | TGTGCCAGCAGCTTCACGCTAGGCACCTACAATGAGCAGTTCTTC
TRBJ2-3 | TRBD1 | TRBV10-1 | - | CASSDRSQGAADTQYF | TGCGCCAGCAGTGATAGGAGTCAGGGGGCAGCTGATACGCAGTATTTT
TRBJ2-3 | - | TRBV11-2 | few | CASSTTQDTQYF | TGTGCCAGCAGCACGACTCAAGATACGCAGTATTTT
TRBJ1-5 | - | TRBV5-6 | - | CASSLYRSNQPQHF | TGTGCCAGCAGCTTGTACAGAAGCAATCAGCCCCAGCATTTT
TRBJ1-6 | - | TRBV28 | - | CASSLGTLSNSPLHF | TGTGCCAGCAGTTTAGGGACACTTTCTAATTCACCCCTCCACTTT
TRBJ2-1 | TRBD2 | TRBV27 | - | CASSTLAGRGQFF | TGTGCCAGCAGTACACTAGCGGGACGCGGGCAGTTCTTC
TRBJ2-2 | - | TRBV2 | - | CASRMDGAAGELFF | TGTGCCAGCAGAATGGACGGAGCGGCCGGGGAGCTGTTTTTT
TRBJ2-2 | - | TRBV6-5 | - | CASSVDNTNTGELFF | TGTGCCAGCAGTGTCGATAACACGAACACCGGGGAGCTGTTTTTT
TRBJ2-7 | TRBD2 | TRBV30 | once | CAWSALRLAAYEQYF | TGTGCCTGGAGTGCACTCCGACTAGCGGCCTACGAGCAGTACTTC
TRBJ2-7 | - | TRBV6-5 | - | CASSSTDRLLQQYF | TGTGCCAGCAGCTCTACAGACAGGCTACTCCAGCAGTACTTC
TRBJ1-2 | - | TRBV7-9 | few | CASSYNGYTF | TGTGCCAGCAGCTACAACGGCTACACCTTC
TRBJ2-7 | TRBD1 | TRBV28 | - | CATFGQGSYEQYF | TGTGCCACCTTCGGACAGGGCTCCTACGAGCAGTACTTC
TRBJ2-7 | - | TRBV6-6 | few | CASSLLGTWQYF | TGTGCCAGCAGTCTTCTTGGGACTTGGCAGTACTTC
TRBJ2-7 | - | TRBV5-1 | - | CASSPRDTIAYEQYF | TGCGCCAGCAGCCCCAGGGACACCATAGCCTACGAGCAGTACTTC
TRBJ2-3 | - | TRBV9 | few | CASSVDGGATDTQYF | TGTGCCAGCAGCGTAGATGGGGGGGCAACAGATACGCAGTATTTT
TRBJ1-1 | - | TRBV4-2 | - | CASSQALEGRGETFF | TGTGCCAGCAGCCAAGCCCTTGAGGGCAGGGGCGAAACTTTCTTT
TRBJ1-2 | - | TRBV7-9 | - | CASSFAASHGYTF | TGTGCCAGCAGCTTTGCGGCCTCGCATGGCTACACCTTC
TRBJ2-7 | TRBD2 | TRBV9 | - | CASSATGLAGSREQYF | TGTGCCAGCAGCGCCACCGGACTAGCGGGAAGCAGAGAGCAGTACTTC
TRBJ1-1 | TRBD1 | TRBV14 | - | CASSQVDRGTEAFF | TGTGCCAGCAGCCAAGTGGACAGGGGCACTGAAGCTTTCTTT
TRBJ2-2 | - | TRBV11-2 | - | CASLTANTGELFF | TGTGCCAGCCTGACAGCCAACACCGGGGAGCTGTTTTTT
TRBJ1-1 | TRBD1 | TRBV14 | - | CASSQDRVWRNTEAFF | TGTGCCAGCAGCCAGGACAGGGTTTGGCGAAACACTGAAGCTTTCTTT
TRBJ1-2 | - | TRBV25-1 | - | CASSESPDRNRYGYTF | TGTGCCAGCAGTGAATCTCCGGACAGAAATCGTTATGGCTACACCTTC
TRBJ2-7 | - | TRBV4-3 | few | CASSSKPVGAGASYEQYF | TGCGCCAGCAGTTCAAAGCCGGTGGGGGCGGGGGCCTCCTACGAGCAGTACTTC
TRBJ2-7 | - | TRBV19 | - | CASSIVATPSHEQYF | TGTGCCAGTAGTATAGTAGCCACCCCGAGCCACGAGCAGTACTTC
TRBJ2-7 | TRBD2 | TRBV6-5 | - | CATLSGGAYEQYF | TGTGCCACCCTAAGCGGGGGAGCCTACGAGCAGTACTTC
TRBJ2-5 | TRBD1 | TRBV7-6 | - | CASSYRGGRETQYF | TGTGCCAGCAGTTACAGGGGTGGGAGAGAGACCCAGTACTTC
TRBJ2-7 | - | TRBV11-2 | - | CASRPGGKNEQYF | TGTGCCAGCAGGCCCGGGGGTAAGAACGAGCAGTACTTC
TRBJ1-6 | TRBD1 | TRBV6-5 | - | CASQRQGYNSPLHF | TGTGCCAGCCAAAGACAGGGGTATAATTCACCCCTCCACTTT
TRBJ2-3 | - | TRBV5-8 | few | CASSWDSSPSDTQYF | TGTGCCAGCAGCTGGGACTCCTCCCCCTCAGATACGCAGTATTTT
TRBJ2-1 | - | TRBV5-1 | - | CASSVGGDEQFF | TGCGCCAGCAGCGTAGGAGGGGATGAGCAGTTCTTC
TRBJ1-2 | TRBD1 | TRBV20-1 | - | CSARGTDGYTF | TGCAGTGCTAGGGGGACAGACGGCTACACCTTC
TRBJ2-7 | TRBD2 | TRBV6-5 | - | CASSRGLAGGEQYF | TGTGCCAGCAGTAGGGGACTAGCGGGAGGTGAACAGTACTTC
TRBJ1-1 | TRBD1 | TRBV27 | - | CASSSRDSFTEAFF | TGTGCCAGCAGTTCCCGGGACAGTTTCACTGAAGCTTTCTTT
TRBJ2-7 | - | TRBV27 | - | CASKPTGVGGRQYF | TGTGCCAGCAAACCCACTGGGGTGGGAGGCAGGCAGTACTTC
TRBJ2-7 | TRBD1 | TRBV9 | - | CASSVGQGVSYEQYF | TGTGCCAGCAGCGTCGGACAGGGGGTCTCCTACGAGCAGTACTTC
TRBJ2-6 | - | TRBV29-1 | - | CSVAVAAGANVLTF | TGCAGCGTTGCTGTAGCGGCCGGGGCCAACGTCCTGACTTTC
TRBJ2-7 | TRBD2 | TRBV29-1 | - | CSVGGGDEQYF | TGCAGCGTTGGTGGGGGGGACGAGCAGTACTTC
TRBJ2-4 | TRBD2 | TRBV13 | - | CASSSRTSGSGDIQYF | TGTGCCAGCAGCTCCCGGACTAGCGGGAGTGGTGACATTCAGTACTTC
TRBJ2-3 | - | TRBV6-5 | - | CASMRRSTDTQYF | TGTGCCAGCATGCGTAGAAGCACAGATACGCAGTATTTT
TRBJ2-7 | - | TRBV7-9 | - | CASSWTGGRLEQYF | TGTGCCAGCAGCTGGACTGGGGGGAGGCTCGAGCAGTACTTC
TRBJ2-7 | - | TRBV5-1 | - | CASSVHRVTHEQYF | TGCGCCAGCAGCGTCCACAGGGTCACCCACGAGCAGTACTTC
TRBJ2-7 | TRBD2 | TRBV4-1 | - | CASSQDRAGPYEQYF | TGCGCCAGCAGCCAAGATCGAGCGGGACCGTACGAGCAGTACTTC
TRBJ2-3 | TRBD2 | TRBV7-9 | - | CASSPGTSGDTQYF | TGTGCCAGCAGCCCAGGGACTAGCGGGGATACGCAGTATTTT
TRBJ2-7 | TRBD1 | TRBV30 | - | CAWSTTGGRCYF | TGTGCCTGGAGTACGACAGGGGGTCGATGCTACTTC
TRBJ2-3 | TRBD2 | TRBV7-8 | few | CASSPPLAGGFGDTQYF | TGTGCCAGCAGCCCCCCCCTAGCGGGAGGGTTTGGAGATACGCAGTATTTT
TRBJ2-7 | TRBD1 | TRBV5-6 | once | CASRGWTGEVEQYF | TGTGCCAGCAGAGGATGGACAGGGGAGGTCGAGCAGTACTTC
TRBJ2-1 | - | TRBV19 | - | CASSTLWVQGLSSYNEQFF | TGTGCCAGTAGTACATTATGGGTACAGGGTCTAAGCTCCTACAATGAGCAGTTCTTC
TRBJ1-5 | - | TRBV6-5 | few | CASSRQGNQPQHF | TGTGCCAGCAGTCGACAAGGCAATCAGCCCCAGCATTTT
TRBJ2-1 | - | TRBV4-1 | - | CASSQVVTRIGSYNEQFF | TGCGCCAGCAGCCAAGTAGTGACTAGGATTGGGTCCTACAATGAGCAGTTCTTC
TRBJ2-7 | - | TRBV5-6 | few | CASSLFQGGEQYF | TGTGCCAGCAGCTTGTTTCAGGGAGGCGAGCAGTACTTC
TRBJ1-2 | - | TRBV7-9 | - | CASSLGGQLSNYGYTF | TGTGCCAGCAGCTTAGGCGGACAGCTCTCTAACTATGGCTACACCTTC